Described below is a single T cell receptor beta chain sequence and its context. One end of the junction is discordant with germline, which a read error may explain. This sample stems from a study of blood T cells in healthy people across ages. A second PCR, run for about 7 to 11 cycles, used a sample-barcoded 5' primer plus a J-beta primer mix. TCRdb ran MiXCR on the 5' RACE reads and lists one entry per CDR3 protein. This table holds around 700,000 distinct CDR3 sequences, just under 25% found once. CDR3 size: 15 residues. Germline CDR1 and CDR2: SNHLY and FYNNEI. These records were also assigned to another study, of T cells of mothers and their children. That study adds: Regardless of relatedness, pairs show thymic selection shaping TCR recombination output in a similar manner.

Sequencing was carried out using blood. J is TRBJ2-1 and V is TRBV2; tentatively, D is TRBD1 (8 bases). The source is a boy younger than 18 in good health. CDR3 residues: CASRAYRGGYSEQFF. The CDR3 coding sequence is TGTGCCAGCAGAGCTTACAGGGGGGGCTACAGTGAGCAGTTCTTC.